One TCR beta chain is described in this entry. Replicate sorted-subset PCRs were loaded with 150 to 200 ng DNA, 25,000 to 30,000 T cell genomes. The repertoire was sequenced with immunoSEQ multiplex PCR; TCRdb's copy has only in-frame clones and lacks some. The sample includes roughly 720,000 clones, 90% seen only once; the top ten take approximately 35%. Donors, healthy HIV-negative adults, lacked recent acute infections or vaccinations. Trimming at V came to 0 bases and at J to 4 bases, leaving 5 bases not matched to a gene. This CDR3 is 15 amino acids long. Germline-derived CDR1 and CDR2 are SEHNR and FQNEAQ (reference sequence). The sample is drawn from a study of shared clonotypes between healthy human individuals.

The chain is built from TRBV7-9 and TRBJ1-2, with TRBD1 matching 7 bases. Sequencing was done on a sample of memory CD8+ T cells from PBMCs. Subset: CD45RO+ cells pooled with CCR7-negative TemRA cells. The source is a young man in good health. Some clones in this sample may be carry-over from other donors' samples. Here the CDR3 reads CASSLAPGGLYGYTF. The DNA for the CDR3 is TGTGCCAGCAGCTTAGCTCCAGGGGGGCTCTATGGCTACACCTTC.